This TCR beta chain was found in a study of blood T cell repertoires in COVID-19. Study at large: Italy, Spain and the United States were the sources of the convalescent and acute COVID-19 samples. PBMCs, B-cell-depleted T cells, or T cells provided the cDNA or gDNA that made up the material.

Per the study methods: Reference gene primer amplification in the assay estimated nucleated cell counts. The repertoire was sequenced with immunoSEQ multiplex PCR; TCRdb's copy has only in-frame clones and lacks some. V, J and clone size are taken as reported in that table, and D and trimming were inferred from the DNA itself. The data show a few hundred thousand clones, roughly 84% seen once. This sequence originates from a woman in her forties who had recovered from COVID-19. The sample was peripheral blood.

CDR3 residues: CSASVLRGNLGETQYF. Written as DNA, the CDR3 is TGCAGTGCTAGTGTACTCAGGGGGAACCTTGGGGAGACCCAGTACTTC. V gene TRBV20-1 combines with J gene TRBJ2-5, with 7 positions matching TRBD1. The V gene's germline CDR1 is DFQATT and CDR2 SNEGSKA (reference sequence). The CDR3 extends over 16 amino acids. The trim removed 3 bases at V and 5 bases at J, leaving 15 bases unmatched.